The 8 T cell receptor beta chains given below trace back to one sample, sequenced in a study of PD-1 blockade in classical Hodgkin lymphoma. The table came from immunoSEQ multiplex PCR; TCRdb's copy has only in-frame clones and leaves some out. The table records some 10,000 clones, roughly 85% of them present only once. Exposure to brentuximab vedotin varied, and each patient had relapsed following autologous stem cell transplantation. The input for sequencing was peripheral blood mononuclear cells (PBMCs), taken at baseline. The receptors derive from a human donor with classical Hodgkin lymphoma.

A few counts support this clone. This sequence joins TRBV5-6 and TRBJ2-3, with unresolved D. Germline CDR1 is SGHDT and CDR2 is YYEEEE. The CDR3 covers 13 residues. Between the trimmed V and J ends, which lost 4 bases and 5 bases, there was a span of 11 bases. The CDR3 DNA sequence: TGTGCCAGCAGCGACGGCCCTAGAGATACGCAGTATTTT. Its protein product is CASSDGPRDTQYF.

The chain links TRBV19 to TRBJ1-2; D gene unclear. Germline V gene data show CDR1 as LNHDA and CDR2 as SQIVND (reference sequence). This CDR3 has 13 residues. Deletions cut 4 bases from V and 4 bases from J, with 10 bases between. CDR3 coding DNA: TGTGCCAGTAGTAGTGGGCCGGGCTATGGCTACACCTTC. Translation: CASSSGPGYGYTF.

The rearrangement joins TRBV5-1 to TRBJ1-5; D ambiguous. The ends were cut back, 0 bases at V and 0 bases at J, with 7 bases in the middle. The germline V gene has CDR1 SGHRS and CDR2 YFSETQ. This CDR3 contains 15 residues. The DNA for the CDR3 is TGCGCCAGCAGCTTGGATGGGGATAGCAATCAGCCCCAGCATTTT. Its translation: CASSLDGDSNQPQHF. Full variable domain (outside the CDR3, taken from reference TRBV5-1 and TRBJ1-5): KAGVTQTPRYLIKTRGQQVTLSCSPISGHRSVSWYQQTPGQGLQFLFEYFSETQRNKGNFPGRFSGRQFSNSRSEMNVSTLELGDSALYLCASSLDGDSNQPQHFGDGTRLSIL.

The chain has TRBV9 and TRBJ1-5; perhaps TRBD1 as D (6 bases). V lost 6 bases and J lost 5, with 12 bases in between. CDR1 SGDLS and CDR2 YYNGEE come from the germline V gene. The CDR3 spans 13 residues. In DNA, the CDR3 is TGTGCCAGCAACAGGGAGATGGATCAGCCCCAGCATTTT. Its translation: CASNREMDQPQHF.

The chain recombines TRBV19 with TRBJ1-2, with TRBD1 as a possible D gene (6 bases). Trimming took 0 bases from V and 2 from J, leaving 16 bases between them. Looked up from germline, CDR1 is LNHDA and CDR2 is SQIVND (reference sequence). This CDR3 is 17 amino acids long. This CDR3 is CASSIEARGYGNYGYTF. Written as DNA, the CDR3 is TGTGCCAGTAGTATAGAAGCTAGGGGGTACGGGAACTATGGCTACACCTTC.

The gene calls are TRBV19 and TRBJ1-2; 8 bases match TRBD1. This CDR3 region has 13 residues. Trimming removed 5 bases from V and 4 bases from J; junction bases left unmatched: 3. Germline CDR1 LNHDA, CDR2 SQIVND (reference sequence). CDR3 region: CASSPDRGYGYTF. In nucleotides, the CDR3 is TGTGCCAGTAGTCCCGACAGGGGCTATGGCTACACCTTC.

The chain is built from TRBV5-6 and TRBJ1-2; 12 bases map to TRBD1. The CDR3 is 16 residues long. Losses at the gene ends were 4 bases for V and 4 bases for J; bases not matched to a gene: 8. In germline, CDR1 is SGHDT, CDR2 YYEEEE. CDR3 residues: CASSPGTGGDGYGYTF. The CDR3 coding sequence is TGTGCCAGCAGCCCCGGGACAGGGGGCGACGGCTATGGCTACACCTTC. Full variable domain (rest looked up from reference TRBV5-6 and TRBJ1-2): DAGVTQSPTHLIKTRGQQVTLRCSPKSGHDTVSWYQQALGQGPQFIFQYYEEEERQRGNFPDRFSGHQFPNYSSELNVNALLLGDSALYLCASSPGTGGDGYGYTFGSGTRLTVV.

The CDR3 loop reads CASSAETGNYGYTF. CDR3 DNA: TGTGCCAGCAGCGCAGAGACAGGGAACTATGGCTACACCTTC. This sequence joins TRBV9 and TRBJ1-2; TRBD1 agrees at 7 bases. This CDR3 region has 14 residues. J lost 2 bases, V lost 3 bases, and 4 bases had no gene match. From germline, CDR1 is SGDLS and CDR2 YYNGEE.